The entry that follows covers one TCR beta chain sequence. What antigen it recognizes has not been identified. Base qualities are not at hand, and no much larger clone is one base apart. V is trimmed back by 4 bases and J by 8 bases, and the junction contains 8 bases that no gene match accounts for. The CDR3 goes from the cysteine to the phenylalanine over 16 residues. The entry retains the CDR3 DNA only, 48 bases that are in frame from base 1. CDR1 and CDR2 were assigned from the germline V gene as LGHNA and YNFKEQ. Library preparation employed 3' RACE. TCR libraries were built from RNA using a 3' RACE protocol with unique molecular identifiers to correct PCR amplification bias. Up to 12 amplicon libraries were pooled and sequenced on an Illumina MiSeq with v2 2x250 paired-end chemistry. For the original study's pipeline: Reads were processed with Decombinator for assignment of V and J genes and CDR3, and barcode-based correction of errors and PCR bias was applied. Before the Gini coefficient was calculated with the R ineq package, repertoires were subsampled to the same depth. CDR3 similarity was assessed with GLIPH, Hamming distance and a shared triplet metric. The raw public data were reprocessed by TCRdb itself: fastp quality trimming at Q25, MiXCR clonotype calling, in-frame beta chains only. Rows are unified per CDR3 protein, each entry keeping the most common DNA and genes. The V and J calls were determined by TCRdb, not by the authors. The sample records about 50,000 distinct CDR3 sequences, around 4.1% of which are singletons. The ten most abundant clones make up roughly 0.7% of the sample.

This entry is derived from a study of HIV-infected children after antiretroviral therapy interruption (dated by TCRdb to about 2019). Turning to the overall study: Eight children, all with CD4+ count above 500 and viral load below 50 copies/ml, were included, of whom four were on planned treatment interruption and four were on continuous treatment. The interruption group had a median age of about 8.8 years, and the continuous treatment group had a median age of 8 years. Most participating children had recorded exposure to EBV and CMV. In the interruption arm, samples were obtained at week 0, week 12, end of interruption (week 24 or 48), and about 3 years after study end. For the continuous-treatment arm, samples from the corresponding weeks 0, 48 and 150 were analyzed. TCR repertoires were compared between children on planned treatment interruption and children on continuous antiretroviral treatment, alongside thymic output measurements.

According to the study, the label for this sample's treatment or condition signals: PENTA 11 planned treatment interruption arm or continuous ART arm. Children from the United Kingdom aged 2 to 15 years who had been given at least three-drug ART for at least 24 weeks were enrolled as participants. Cryopreserved PBMCs containing at least 5 million viable cells were needed, and a few candidate patients were excluded because their viable PBMC yield was low. Using a FACSAria III cell sorter, naive CD4+ CD45RA+ CD45RO- T cells were FACS-sorted out of thawed PBMCs. The sorted cells were fixed, and RNA was then extracted with the RNeasy FFPE kit and afterward with the RNeasy Micro kit. General study outcomes and caveats: The low number of patients is a limitation and the data should be interpreted with caution. The naive CD4+ Gini coefficient rose by the end of treatment interruption, suggesting clonal expansion, and returned to baseline by 3 years. In the naive CD4+ repertoires of PTI patients, CDR3 sharing between time points dropped after the start of interruption, while many sequences were shared between the end of interruption and 3 years later. Sorted CD45RA+ naive cells might include minor non-naive CD45RA+ populations such as EMRA or stem memory cells.

The chain uses TRBV4-2 and TRBJ1-6; 10 central bases correspond to TRBD1. The sequence derives from a pool of human donors with HIV. This specimen was CD45RA+ CD4+ T cells from PBMCs, pooled from several time points, taken from a donor given antiretroviral therapy, either interrupted or continuous. Taken with the paper, the label for cell subset or site translates to: naive CD4+ CD45RA+ CD45RO- T cells. At the DNA level, the sequence is TGTGCCAGCAGCCTTCAGACCGGGACAGGGGATTCACCCCTCCACTTT. This encodes CASSLQTGTGDSPLHF.